This TCR beta chain was sequenced in a study of molecular identifiers for immune sequencing clone quantification. A remark on this clonotype: Since a much larger clone is just one base distant, this may be a read error.

The CDR3 loop spans 13 amino acids. The germline V gene has CDR1 SGHRS and CDR2 YFSETQ. MiXCR, applied by TCRdb to the PCR reads, yields one record per CDR3 protein. The sample has 100,000 or so distinct CDR3 sequences; about 35% are singletons. The sequencing sample was made of naive CD8+ T cells from blood, with Jurkat cell RNA spiked in. Specified subset: FACS-sorted CD8+CD4-CCR7+CD45RA+ naive T cells. This chain links TRBV5-1 with TRBJ1-2; the D gene is possibly TRBD1 (6 bases). The receptor's source is a human donor in good health. Some libraries in this study had Jurkat cell RNA spiked in. The CDR3 protein is CASSLAGAVGYSF. The CDR3 region has the DNA TGCGCCAGCAGCTTGGCGGGGGCTGTTGGCTACTCCTTC.